The 20 T cell receptor beta chains presented below share a single source sample, sequenced in a study of T cell responses to AZD1222 COVID-19 vaccine. Sequencing used immunoSEQ multiplex PCR; TCRdb keeps in-frame clones, though not all of them. The data contain about 140,000 clones, roughly 86% of them singletons. The source was peripheral blood, collected 28 days after the second AZD1222 dose. These receptors were obtained from an adult who received the AZD1222 COVID-19 vaccine.

V and J are TRBV5-6 and TRBJ2-1; 13 bases align to TRBD2. V dropped 3 bases and J dropped 9; count of bases not matched to a gene: 12. Germline V lookup: CDR1 SGHDT, CDR2 YYEEEE. The CDR3 length is 17 residues. Here the CDR3 reads CASSSLTGLAGAGEQFF. CDR3 sequence (DNA): TGTGCCAGCAGCTCTCTAACCGGACTAGCGGGAGCCGGTGAGCAGTTCTTC.

The V gene is TRBV6-5, the J gene TRBJ2-5; D may match TRBD1 or TRBD2 (5 bases each). The CDR3 is made up of 14 amino acids. CDR1 and CDR2 from the germline V gene are MNHEY and SVGAGI. Trimming took off 5 bases at V and 1 base at J, with 11 bases between the two ends. The CDR3: CASSRSGTQETQYF. DNA for the CDR3: TGTGCCAGCAGTAGATCAGGGACCCAAGAGACCCAGTACTTC.

The CDR3 protein is CASSPDRGKQPQHF. CDR3 nucleotide sequence: TGTGCCAGCAGCCCAGACAGGGGTAAGCAGCCCCAGCATTTT. The chain has TRBV6-5 and TRBJ1-5, with 8 bases fitting TRBD1. V shed 6 bases, J shed 7 bases, and the junction held 8 bases outside the gene matches. CDR1 and CDR2 from the germline V gene are MNHEY and SVGAGI. This CDR3 region has 14 residues.

J is TRBJ2-1 and V is TRBV6-5; 10 bases fit TRBD2. Per germline, CDR1 MNHEY and CDR2 SVGAGI. J gave up 8 bases and V 6 bases, and 10 bases lay outside the gene matches. The CDR3 contains 15 residues. The CDR3 DNA reads TGTGCCAGCAGCCCGATAGCGGGGGGTGGAGATGAGCAGTTCTTC. This sequence encodes CASSPIAGGGDEQFF.

This clone was observed once. This chain uses TRBV19 with TRBJ2-5, with D possibly matching TRBD2 (7 bases). The CDR3 is 14 amino acids. The V gene lost 6 bases and the J gene lost 5 bases, with 16 bases spanning the gap. In germline, CDR1 is LNHDA, CDR2 SQIVND (reference sequence). CDR3 region: CASSEGGVVETQYF. The DNA of the CDR3 is TGTGCCAGTAGCGAGGGGGGGGTGGTTGAGACCCAGTACTTC.

Only one count was recorded for this clone. The rearrangement joins TRBV9 to TRBJ2-3, with TRBD2 matching 16 bases. Per the germline V gene, CDR1 is SGDLS and CDR2 is YYNGEE. The CDR3 length is 18 residues. V trimming: 5 bases; J trimming: 4 bases; junction bases outside the gene matches: 10. This chain's CDR3 is CASSTPGLAGGKADTQYF. The CDR3 nucleotides read TGTGCCAGCAGTACACCGGGACTAGCGGGGGGGAAGGCAGATACGCAGTATTTT.

The rearrangement uses TRBV3-1 (or the pseudogene TRBV3-2) and TRBJ1-6; 8 nucleotides align to TRBD1. J was trimmed by 7 bases and V by 4 bases; bases with no gene match: 6. Germline V gene sequence: CDR1 LGHDT, CDR2 YNNKEL (reference sequence). The CDR3 sequence is 15 residues long. The CDR3 here is CASSPAGGQNSPLHF. DNA of the CDR3: TGTGCCAGCAGCCCCGCAGGGGGCCAAAATTCACCCCTCCACTTT.

The genes are TRBV7-2 and TRBJ2-5, with TRBD1 matching 9 bases. V lost 6 bases to trimming and J lost 4 bases; unmatched junction nucleotides: 9. This CDR3 contains 15 residues. The V gene's germline CDR1 is SGHTA and CDR2 FQGNSA. CDR3 in amino acids: CASRLTTGGAETQYF. In DNA, the CDR3 is TGTGCCAGCAGGCTTACAACAGGGGGCGCAGAGACCCAGTACTTC.

The chain uses TRBV5-1 and TRBJ2-7; 8 bases align to TRBD1. This CDR3 comprises 13 residues. V gave up 6 bases and J gave up 5 bases; unmatched junction bases: 7. Germline assignment: CDR1 SGHRS and CDR2 YFSETQ. As DNA, the CDR3 is TGCGCCAGCAAGGAGACAGGGGTCAACGAGCAGTACTTC. This codes for CASKETGVNEQYF.

The chain is built from TRBV11-3 and TRBJ2-7; D unresolved. The germline V and J ends were trimmed by 1 base and 12 bases, with 16 bases remaining between them. This CDR3 is built from 13 residues. The germline V gene has CDR1 SGHNT and CDR2 YENEEA. In DNA form, the CDR3 reads TGTGCCAGCAGCTTAGTGGCCAACATCCTCCGGTACTTC. This encodes CASSLVANILRYF.

This clone was counted a few times. The chain recombines TRBV10-2 with TRBJ1-1; perhaps TRBD1 as D (6 bases). The CDR3 runs to 14 residues. Trimming removed 4 bases at V and 4 bases at J, with 13 bases between. Germline V lookup: CDR1 WSHSY, CDR2 SAAADI. The CDR3: CASSGGAWGTEAFF. In DNA, the CDR3 is TGCGCCAGCAGTGGGGGGGCTTGGGGCACTGAAGCTTTCTTT.

This clone has only one observation. CDR3 DNA sequence: TGCGCCAGCAGCATGACTAGCGGGGGGCACAATGAGCAGTTCTTC. Its translation: CASSMTSGGHNEQFF. This chain joins TRBV10-1 and TRBJ2-1; 13 nucleotides line up with TRBD2. From germline, CDR1 is WNHNN and CDR2 SYGVQD (reference sequence). This CDR3 is 15 amino acids long. V dropped 6 bases and J dropped 5; count of bases not matched to a gene: 4.

The V gene is TRBV7-9, the J gene TRBJ2-2; 7 bases are shared with TRBD2. The V and J ends lost 1 base and 3 bases, in that order; junction bases with no gene match: 8. The germline gives CDR1 SEHNR, CDR2 FQNEAQ (reference sequence). This CDR3 is 17 amino acids long. As DNA, the CDR3 is TGTGCCAGCAGCTTAGATCAGGCTAGCGGATACACCGGGGAGCTGTTTTTT. The encoded protein is CASSLDQASGYTGELFF.

The chain has TRBV12-3 or TRBV12-4 and TRBJ1-1; D is undetermined. The CDR3 totals 13 residues. With 2 bases removed from V and 0 bases from J, the gap between germline ends came to 4 bases. The CDR3 DNA is TGTGCCAGCAGTTTACAGATGAACACTGAAGCTTTCTTT. It codes for CASSLQMNTEAFF.

This sequence joins TRBV25-1 and TRBJ2-7; D may be TRBD1 or TRBD2 (5 bases each). Germline lookup yields CDR1 MGHDK and CDR2 SYGVNS. The CDR3 is made up of 15 amino acids. V gave up 1 base and J gave up 3 bases, with 13 bases separating them. CDR3 in amino acids: CASSEFSGSLYEQYF. CDR3 bases: TGTGCCAGCAGTGAATTTTCAGGGAGTCTCTACGAGCAGTACTTC.

The chain carries TRBV28 and TRBJ2-2, with 10 bases fitting TRBD1. Unmatched junction bases numbered 4, after V lost 5 bases and J lost 1 base. Germline CDR1 reads MDHEN; CDR2 reads SYDVKM. The length of the CDR3 is 16 residues. CDR3 DNA sequence: TGTGCCAGCAGTGTAGGACAGGGGGGGAACACCGGGGAGCTGTTTTTT. Amino acid sequence: CASSVGQGGNTGELFF.

The CDR3: CASSVGTANYGYTF. For the CDR3, the DNA is TGTGCCAGCAGTGTAGGGACAGCAAACTATGGCTACACCTTC. The gene calls are TRBV6-4 and TRBJ1-2, with 7 positions matching TRBD1. The CDR3 has 14 residues. CDR1 MRHNA and CDR2 SNTAGT come from the germline V gene. With 4 bases clipped from V and 2 bases from J, the junction kept 4 bases outside the gene matches.

The rearrangement links TRBV3-1 (or the pseudogene TRBV3-2) to TRBJ2-5, with a tentative D call TRBD1 (6 bases). The CDR3 spans 16 residues. The germline V and J ends were trimmed by 3 bases and 5 bases, with 19 bases remaining between them. Germline V gene sequence: CDR1 LGHDT, CDR2 YNNKEL (reference sequence). This CDR3 reads CASSHPQGSAGETQYF. CDR3 coding DNA: TGTGCCAGCAGCCATCCACAGGGTAGCGCTGGGGAGACCCAGTACTTC.

This chain links TRBV21-1 with TRBJ2-1; no check of the table's D call, TRBD2, against the DNA was made. TRBV21-1 is annotated as a pseudogene. CDR3 size: 17 residues. The CDR3 region has the DNA TGTGCCAGCAGCAACTACCACGGGAGTAGCTCCTACAATGAGCAGTTCTTC. Translated, it gives CASSNYHGSSSYNEQFF.

This rearrangement joins TRBV18 to TRBJ1-1; D is undetermined. V lost 1 base and J lost 1, with 10 bases in between. The germline gives CDR1 KGHSH, CDR2 LQKENI. The CDR3 length is 15 residues. CDR3 region: CASSPRMTENTEAFF. The CDR3 DNA reads as TGTGCCAGCTCACCACGAATGACGGAGAACACTGAAGCTTTCTTT.